This entry lists 20 T cell receptor beta chains sequenced from one sample in a study of blood T cells in healthy people across ages. For the second PCR, which ran for 7 to 11 cycles, a sample-barcoded 5' primer and a J-beta primer mix were used. TCRdb used MiXCR to reprocess the 5' RACE reads, holding one entry per CDR3 protein. The sample has more than 600,000 distinct CDR3 sequences; approximately 25% are singletons. These records were also assigned to another study, of T cells of mothers and their children.

Sequenced: blood. These receptors originate from a boy younger than 18 in good health.

This clonotype was counted only a few times. The rearrangement uses TRBV5-1 and TRBJ2-2, with 7 bases lining up with TRBD1. The CDR3 covers 15 residues. V shed 4 bases, J shed 1 base, and the junction held 4 bases outside the gene matches. The germline gives CDR1 SGHRS, CDR2 YFSETQ. The CDR3 reads CASSAGTVNTGELFF. CDR3 in DNA: TGCGCCAGCAGCGCCGGGACAGTGAACACCGGGGAGCTGTTTTTT.

This clonotype was observed a handful of times. The V and J genes are TRBV7-9 and TRBJ1-1, with TRBD1 matching over 9 bases. V was clipped by 8 bases and J by 1 base; unmatched bases: 2. This CDR3 contains 13 residues. Germline V gene sequence: CDR1 SEHNR, CDR2 FQNEAQ (reference sequence). The CDR3 loop reads CASEGQGNTEAFF. The CDR3 DNA follows: TGTGCCAGCGAGGGACAGGGGAACACTGAAGCTTTCTTT. Combining the CDR3 with reference TRBV7-9 and TRBJ1-1 gives the whole variable domain DTGVSQNPRHKITKRGQNVTFRCDPISEHNRLYWYRQTLGQGPEFLTYFQNEAQLEKSRLLSDRFSAERPKGSFSTLEIQRTEQGDSAMYLCASEGQGNTEAFFGQGTRLTVV.

This chain uses TRBV9 with TRBJ2-3; no definite D call. Trimming stripped 4 bases from V and 2 bases from J, with 8 bases between. The CDR3 length is 13 residues. The germline CDR1 and CDR2 sequences are SGDLS and YYNGEE. CDR3 protein: CASSKDFTDTQYF. CDR3 in DNA: TGTGCCAGCAGCAAAGACTTCACAGATACGCAGTATTTT. Full variable domain (missing parts from reference TRBV9 and TRBJ2-3): DSGVTQTPKHLITATGQRVTLRCSPRSGDLSVYWYQQSLDQGLQFLIQYYNGEERAKGNILERFSAQQFPDLHSELNLSSLELGDSALYFCASSKDFTDTQYFGPGTRLTVL.

The gene calls are TRBV19 and TRBJ2-1; 9 bases line up with TRBD1. Germline V CDR1 and CDR2: LNHDA, SQIVND (reference sequence). The CDR3 covers 13 residues. J lost 6 bases, V lost 7 bases, and 4 bases had no gene match. The CDR3 reads CASKGTGTNEQFF. CDR3 bases: TGTGCCAGTAAAGGGACAGGGACCAATGAGCAGTTCTTC. Full variable domain (outside the CDR3, taken from reference TRBV19 and TRBJ2-1): DGGITQSPKYLFRKEGQNVTLSCEQNLNHDAMYWYRQDPGQGLRLIYYSQIVNDFQKGDIAEGYSVSREKKESFPLTVTSAQKNPTAFYLCASKGTGTNEQFFGPGTRLTVL.

The chain combines TRBV2 with TRBJ2-5; 9 bases match TRBD1. Germline loops: CDR1 SNHLY, CDR2 FYNNEI. With 4 bases clipped from V and 5 bases from J, the junction kept 8 bases outside the gene matches. The CDR3 contains 15 residues. The CDR3, as DNA: TGTGCCAGCAGTGCGGGACAGGGAGTTTTGGAGACCCAGTACTTC. Translation: CASSAGQGVLETQYF.

This chain connects TRBV29-1 to TRBJ2-5; D is ambiguous. Germline loops: CDR1 SQVTM, CDR2 ANQGSEA. V was pared by 4 bases and J by 5 bases, with 11 bases between. This CDR3 region has 12 residues. CDR3 protein: CSVVQVPETQYF. CDR3 in DNA: TGCAGCGTTGTGCAGGTCCCCGAGACCCAGTACTTC. Together with reference TRBV29-1 and TRBJ2-5, the CDR3 gives the full variable domain: SAVISQKPSRDICQRGTSLTIQCQVDSQVTMMFWYRQQPGQSLTLIATANQGSEATYESGFVIDKFPISRPNLTFSTLTVSNMSPEDSSIYLCSVVQVPETQYFGPGTRLLVL.

In this sample, this clonotype turned up a few times. This chain joins TRBV7-9 and TRBJ2-5; D is possibly TRBD1 (6 bases). CDR3 length equals 16 residues. Germline V gene data show CDR1 as SEHNR and CDR2 as FQNEAQ (reference sequence). V gave up 5 bases and J gave up 5 bases, with 21 bases separating them. The CDR3 DNA is TGTGCCAGCAGCCCCAGGGACACGAGCAGCAGGGAGACCCAGTACTTC. This translates into CASSPRDTSSRETQYF. Together with reference TRBV7-9 and TRBJ2-5, the CDR3 gives the full variable domain: DTGVSQNPRHKITKRGQNVTFRCDPISEHNRLYWYRQTLGQGPEFLTYFQNEAQLEKSRLLSDRFSAERPKGSFSTLEIQRTEQGDSAMYLCASSPRDTSSRETQYFGPGTRLLVL.

This clonotype was seen more than once but under ten times. This sequence joins TRBV14 and TRBJ2-7, with 8 bases lining up with TRBD2. Losses at the gene ends were 5 bases for V and 3 bases for J; bases not matched to a gene: 6. This CDR3 contains 14 residues. The germline V gene encodes CDR1 SGHDN and CDR2 FVKESK. The DNA of the CDR3 is TGTGCCAGCAGCGGGGAGACTAGCGACTACGAGCAGTACTTC. It is translated as CASSGETSDYEQYF. The variable domain in full, with the rest retrieved from reference TRBV14 and TRBJ2-7, is EAGVTQFPSHSVIEKGQTVTLRCDPISGHDNLYWYRRVMGKEIKFLLHFVKESKQDESGMPNNRFLAERTGGTYSTLKVQPAELEDSGVYFCASSGETSDYEQYFGPGTRLTVT.

This clonotype was picked up a small number of times. The genes are TRBV6-1 and TRBJ1-1; the D is unclear. This CDR3 contains 11 residues. Trimming cost V 5 bases and J 8 bases, with 9 bases left between them. The V gene's germline CDR1 is MNHNS and CDR2 SASEGT. The CDR3 DNA reads TGTGCCAGCAGTCGTCAGACCGAAGCTTTCTTT. This encodes CASSRQTEAFF.

There are a few counts of this clonotype. The chain recombines TRBV28 with TRBJ2-7; no reliable D call. This CDR3 comprises 15 residues. The germline CDR1 and CDR2 sequences are MDHEN and SYDVKM. The V gene lost 3 bases and the J gene lost 3 bases, with 15 bases spanning the gap. This chain's CDR3 is CASSFPGPTYYEQYF. The CDR3 DNA reads TGTGCCAGCAGTTTTCCTGGGCCGACATACTACGAGCAGTACTTC.

The chain is built from TRBV5-8 and TRBJ2-3, with 7 bases lining up with TRBD1. Per germline, CDR1 SGHTS and CDR2 YDEGEE. This CDR3 comprises 15 residues. V was clipped by 0 bases and J by 3 bases; unmatched bases: 4. CDR3 DNA: TGTGCCAGCAGCTTGGGTAGGGGGCAAACAGATACGCAGTATTTT. It specifies CASSLGRGQTDTQYF.

The chain couples TRBV29-1 to TRBJ2-5; D uncertain. Germline V gene data show CDR1 as SQVTM and CDR2 as ANQGSEA. Trimming shortened V by 3 bases and J by 0 bases, and 8 bases separated the two germline ends. This CDR3 is built from 13 residues. The CDR3 region has the DNA TGCAGCGTTGATGCCGAGTACCAAGAGACCCAGTACTTC. Translated, it gives CSVDAEYQETQYF. The whole variable domain, remainder taken from reference TRBV29-1 and TRBJ2-5, is SAVISQKPSRDICQRGTSLTIQCQVDSQVTMMFWYRQQPGQSLTLIATANQGSEATYESGFVIDKFPISRPNLTFSTLTVSNMSPEDSSIYLCSVDAEYQETQYFGPGTRLLVL.

The table lists this clonotype with a few counts. The V and J genes are TRBV3-1 and TRBJ2-5, with D uncertain. Per germline, CDR1 LGHDT and CDR2 YNNKEL (reference sequence). The CDR3 has 14 residues. Trimming cost V 8 bases and J 2 bases, with 15 bases left between them. The CDR3 loop reads CASGWIAAQETQYF. In DNA, the CDR3 is TGTGCCAGCGGGTGGATAGCAGCTCAAGAGACCCAGTACTTC.

The chain carries TRBV29-1 and TRBJ2-5, with 7 bases identical to TRBD2. TRBJ2-1 explains the end of the DNA better; the J call may be wrong. Germline lookup yields CDR1 SQVTM and CDR2 ANQGSEA. The CDR3 has 15 residues. CDR3 in DNA: TGCAGCGCCACGACCGGGGGAGGGGCTAGGAATGAGCAGTTCTTC. Its translation: CSATTGGGARNEQFF.

The chain carries TRBV9 and TRBJ2-3; 7 nucleotides match TRBD2. This CDR3 has 16 amino acids. J lost 0 bases, V lost 0 bases, and 4 bases had no gene match. Germline V gene lookup returns CDR1 SGDLS and CDR2 YYNGEE. In DNA, the CDR3 is TGTGCCAGCAGCGTAGCTGGGGGAGGGAGCACAGATACGCAGTATTTT. Its protein is CASSVAGGGSTDTQYF.

A few counts support this clonotype. This sequence joins TRBV20-1 and TRBJ2-2; perhaps TRBD2 as D (5 bases). V was cut by 4 bases and J by 1 base, with 13 bases left in between. Germline V gives CDR1 DFQATT, CDR2 SNEGSKA (reference sequence). The CDR3 runs to 15 residues. In DNA form, the CDR3 reads TGCAGTGCTACCTCGGAGGCCTTGAACACCGGGGAGCTGTTTTTT. This codes for CSATSEALNTGELFF.

This clonotype was detected a few times. The genes are TRBV3-1 and TRBJ2-5; D uncertain. Trimming cost V 0 bases and J 3 bases, with 8 bases left between them. The CDR3 loop spans 14 amino acids. Germline assignment: CDR1 LGHDT and CDR2 YNNKEL (reference sequence). The CDR3 protein is CASSQDIGEETQYF. DNA for the CDR3: TGTGCCAGCAGCCAAGATATCGGAGAAGAGACCCAGTACTTC.

This clonotype was seen a handful of times. The chain is built from TRBV6-6 and TRBJ2-3, with a weak D call TRBD2 (5 bases). Germline values: CDR1 MNHNY, CDR2 SVGAGI (reference sequence). Trimming cost V 6 bases and J 2 bases, with 9 bases left between them. The CDR3 contains 13 residues. The CDR3 sequence: CASRLDSTDTQYF. In DNA form, the CDR3 reads TGTGCCAGCAGACTGGACTCCACAGATACGCAGTATTTT.

The V and J genes are TRBV28 and TRBJ2-7, with D perhaps TRBD1 (6 bases). Germline-derived CDR1 and CDR2 are MDHEN and SYDVKM. V was clipped by 5 bases and J by 3 bases, with 14 bases between them. The CDR3 loop spans 14 amino acids. The CDR3, as DNA: TGTGCCAGCAGTCCCGGAGCACAGGGCTACGAGCAGTACTTC. Translated: CASSPGAQGYEQYF.

This clonotype showed up just a few times. The chain combines TRBV7-9 with TRBJ2-7; possible D gene TRBD2, 6 bases. The V end lost 8 bases, the J end lost 7 bases, and 21 bases lay between the germline ends. The CDR3 contains 14 residues. CDR1 is SEHNR and CDR2 is FQNEAQ in the germline V gene (reference sequence). The CDR3 spells CASRGFEAAGEQYF. The CDR3 DNA follows: TGTGCCAGCCGGGGATTCGAAGCGGCGGGAGAGCAGTACTTC.